The entry that follows covers one TCR beta chain sequence. Its target is not known. This entry is derived from a study of cytomegalovirus exposure and HLA in healthy donors. This CDR3 spans 16 amino acids. CDR1 and CDR2 from the germline V gene are SGDLS and YYNGEE. The V gene end was trimmed by 3 bases and the J gene end by 7 bases; junction bases not matched to a gene: 7. General study points: Generally TCR sequences proved uncommon, though certain public TCRs appeared in numerous donors. The study put 150 or so TCR beta chains on its list as cytomegalovirus-associated. In vitro, three CMV-associated chains proved specific for CMV antigens.

Method: immunoSEQ multiplex PCR; TCRdb's copy keeps in-frame clones and lacks some. The table records approximately 260,000 clones, around 85% of them present only once. Sequences were obtained from PBMCs. The clonotype originates from a woman under 40 in good health and CMV-seropositive. J is TRBJ2-5 and V is TRBV9; 15 bases map to TRBD2. For the CDR3, the DNA is TGTGCCAGCAGCGCCGGGACTAGCGGGAGGTTGGGGACCCAGTACTTC. Its translation: CASSAGTSGRLGTQYF.